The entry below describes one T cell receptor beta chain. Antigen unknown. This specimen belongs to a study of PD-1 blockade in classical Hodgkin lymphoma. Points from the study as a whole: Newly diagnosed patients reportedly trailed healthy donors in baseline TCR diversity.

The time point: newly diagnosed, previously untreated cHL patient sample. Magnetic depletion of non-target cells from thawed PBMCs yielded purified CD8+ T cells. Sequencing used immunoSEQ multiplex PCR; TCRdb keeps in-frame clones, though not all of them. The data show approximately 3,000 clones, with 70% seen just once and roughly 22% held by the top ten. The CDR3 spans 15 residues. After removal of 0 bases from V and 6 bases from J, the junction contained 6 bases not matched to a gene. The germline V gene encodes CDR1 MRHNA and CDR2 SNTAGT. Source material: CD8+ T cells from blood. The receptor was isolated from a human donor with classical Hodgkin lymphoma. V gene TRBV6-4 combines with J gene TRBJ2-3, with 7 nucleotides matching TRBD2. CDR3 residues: CASSDSEAGVDTQYF. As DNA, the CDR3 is TGTGCCAGCAGTGACTCCGAGGCGGGAGTGGATACGCAGTATTTT.